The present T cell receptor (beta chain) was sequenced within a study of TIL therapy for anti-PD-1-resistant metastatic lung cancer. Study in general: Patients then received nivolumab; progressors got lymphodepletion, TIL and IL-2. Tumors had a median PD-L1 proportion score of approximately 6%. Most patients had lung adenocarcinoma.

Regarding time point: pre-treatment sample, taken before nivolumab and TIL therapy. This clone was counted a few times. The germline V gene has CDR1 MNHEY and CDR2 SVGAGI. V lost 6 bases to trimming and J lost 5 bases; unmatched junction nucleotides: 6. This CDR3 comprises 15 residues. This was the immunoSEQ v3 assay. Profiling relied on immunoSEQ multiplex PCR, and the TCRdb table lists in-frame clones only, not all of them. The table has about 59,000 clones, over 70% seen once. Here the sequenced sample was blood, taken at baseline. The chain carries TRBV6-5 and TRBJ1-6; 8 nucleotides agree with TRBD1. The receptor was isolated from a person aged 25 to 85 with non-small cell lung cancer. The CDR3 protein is CASRGGTGDNSPLHF. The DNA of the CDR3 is TGTGCCAGCAGGGGAGGGACAGGAGATAATTCACCCCTCCACTTT.